The 3 T cell receptor beta chains in this list originate from one sample, sequenced in a study of shared clonotypes between healthy human individuals. The table came from immunoSEQ multiplex PCR; TCRdb's copy has only in-frame clones and leaves some out. The sample yields approximately 2,000,000 clones, 80% to 95% seen once. The sample comprised naive CD4+ T cells from PBMCs. Subset: CD45RA+ positively selected. These TCRs come from a man between 18 and 29 years old in good health. Some clones in this sample may be carry-over from other donors' samples.

V usage is TRBV6-6 and J usage is TRBJ1-5; 11 bases align to TRBD1. This CDR3 is built from 15 residues. CDR1 and CDR2 (germline): MNHNY, SVGAGI (reference sequence). V was pared by 7 bases and J by 4 bases, with 6 bases of the junction left unmatched. CDR3 loop: CASTVGTGGNQPQHF. The CDR3 DNA follows: TGTGCCAGCACCGTGGGGACAGGGGGGAATCAGCCCCAGCATTTT.

The chain couples TRBV6-5 to TRBJ2-1; 7 bases are shared with TRBD2. The CDR3 has 15 amino acids. Germline V gene lookup returns CDR1 MNHEY and CDR2 SVGAGI. J was trimmed by 6 bases and V by 0 bases; bases with no gene match: 5. CDR3 DNA: TGTGCCAGCAGTTACTCCTGGACTAGTGGCAATGAGCAGTTCTTC. Protein: CASSYSWTSGNEQFF.

V usage is TRBV10-1 and J usage is TRBJ2-7; D call uncertain. The CDR3 has 14 residues. The V gene lost 5 bases and the J gene lost 5 bases, with 16 bases spanning the gap. CDR1 is WNHNN, CDR2 SYGVQD, per germline (reference sequence). This CDR3 reads CASSIGPVFNEQYF. For the CDR3, the DNA is TGCGCCAGCAGTATAGGGCCCGTTTTCAACGAGCAGTACTTC.